A single T cell receptor (beta chain) is shown here with its context. This CDR3 contains 13 residues. The germline gives CDR1 SSHAT, CDR2 FNYEAQ (reference sequence). V dropped 5 bases and J dropped 9; count of bases not matched to a gene: 9. Only Caucasian adults living in Nashville, Tennessee served as donors. The sample is drawn from a study of shared clonotypes between healthy human individuals. Study at large: Donor composition was a couple of women and three men, aged 18 to 49.

In the original workflow: Filtering differed, since immunoSEQ gave only junction sequences and no quality scores. The assay was immunoSEQ multiplex PCR, and TCRdb's table has in-frame clones only and misses some. V, J and clone size are those of that table, while D and trimming were read from the DNA. The data show about 490,000 clones, about three quarters seen once. The chain is built from TRBV7-7 and TRBJ1-1; 7 bases line up with TRBD1. The specimen was PBMCs. The origin of this receptor is a woman aged 40 to 55 in good health. Some clones in this sample may be carry-over from other donors' samples. The CDR3 DNA follows: TGTGCCAGCAGCCTAAACCGGGACAGACAAGCTTTCTTT. Translated: CASSLNRDRQAFF.